These 18 T cell receptor beta chains originate from one sample sequenced in a study of T cell responses to AZD1222 COVID-19 vaccine. Clones were sequenced by immunoSEQ multiplex PCR, and TCRdb holds only the in-frame ones, with some missing. Here the sample spans about 120,000 clones, about 90% being singletons. Sequenced here: peripheral blood, sampled on day 0 of AZD1222 vaccination. These receptors were collected from an adult in good health.

J is TRBJ2-7 and V is TRBV2; D is perhaps TRBD2 (7 bases). The V end was cut by 7 bases, the J end by 3 bases, with 16 bases between. The CDR3 is 14 amino acids. Looked up from germline, CDR1 is SNHLY and CDR2 is FYNNEI. The CDR3 reads CASKGEGTNYEQYF. In DNA, the CDR3 is TGTGCCAGCAAGGGGGAGGGCACGAACTACGAGCAGTACTTC.

The genes are TRBV4-3 and TRBJ2-7; D might be TRBD1 or TRBD2, each matching 5 bases. CDR1 is LGHNA and CDR2 is YSLEER in the germline V gene. The length of the CDR3 is 16 residues. V lost 3 bases and J lost 0, with 15 bases in between. CDR3 region: CASSQGTGLASYEQYF. The CDR3 DNA sequence: TGCGCCAGCAGCCAGGGGACCGGGCTAGCCTCCTACGAGCAGTACTTC.

This chain joins TRBV7-3 and TRBJ2-5; D not resolved. The length of the CDR3 is 15 residues. CDR1 is SGHTA, CDR2 FQGTGA, per germline. V lost 2 bases to trimming and J lost 3 bases, with 13 bases between them. CDR3 sequence (DNA): TGTGCCAGCAGCTTATCTGGGGTTACCAAAGAGACCCAGTACTTC. As protein: CASSLSGVTKETQYF.

This sequence joins TRBV7-3 and TRBJ1-6, with D perhaps TRBD1 (5 bases). V lost 2 bases and J lost 8, with 7 bases in between. CDR3 length equals 13 residues. Germline loops: CDR1 SGHTA, CDR2 FQGTGA. CDR3 in DNA: TGTGCCAGCAGCTTACTGGGGGATTCACCCCTCCACTTT. This codes for CASSLLGDSPLHF.

The V gene is TRBV27, the J gene TRBJ1-1; D remains ambiguous. Trimming stripped 6 bases from V and 0 bases from J, with 14 bases between. Germline V gene lookup returns CDR1 MNHEY and CDR2 SMNVEV (reference sequence). CDR3 length: 15 residues. CDR3 loop: CASREGFRMNTEAFF. As DNA, the CDR3 is TGTGCCAGCAGGGAGGGTTTTCGCATGAACACTGAAGCTTTCTTT.

The chain joins TRBV19 to TRBJ1-5; D might be TRBD1 (6 bases). The length of the CDR3 is 16 residues. Germline CDR1 reads LNHDA; CDR2 reads SQIVND (reference sequence). V lost 7 bases and J lost 2, with 18 bases in between. CDR3 DNA: TGTGCCAGTAATCATGGGGGCGGGACGGGCAATCAGCCCCAGCATTTT. This sequence encodes CASNHGGGTGNQPQHF.

The sample holds a few counts of this clone. The genes are TRBV7-9 and TRBJ2-7; 8 bases align to TRBD1. Germline-derived CDR1 and CDR2 are SEHNR and FQNEAQ (reference sequence). The CDR3 runs to 18 residues. Trimming removed 0 bases from V and 0 bases from J; junction bases left unmatched: 10. CDR3 amino acids: CASSLAPSTGAISYEQYF. CDR3 in DNA: TGTGCCAGCAGCTTAGCCCCCTCGACAGGGGCGATCTCCTACGAGCAGTACTTC.

The chain has TRBV12-3 or TRBV12-4 and TRBJ1-6; the match to TRBD1 covers 8 bases. This CDR3 is 13 amino acids long. Trimming took 6 bases from V and 10 from J; bases not matched to a gene: 5. The CDR3 sequence: CASRQQGDSPLHF. DNA of the CDR3: TGTGCCAGCAGGCAACAGGGGGACTCACCCCTCCACTTT.

The rearrangement links TRBV3-1 (or the pseudogene TRBV3-2) to TRBJ2-1; 11 nucleotides match TRBD2. With V trimmed by 3 bases and J by 8 bases, 12 bases remained unmatched. The germline gives CDR1 LGHDT, CDR2 YNNKEL (reference sequence). The CDR3 contains 17 residues. CDR3 region: CASSQAPLAGDVDEQFF. The CDR3 coding sequence is TGTGCCAGCAGCCAGGCCCCACTAGCGGGAGATGTGGATGAGCAGTTCTTC.

The gene calls are TRBV30 and TRBJ1-5, with 7 bases matching TRBD1. The germline CDR1 and CDR2 sequences are GTSNPN and SVGIG (reference sequence). J was trimmed by 4 bases and V by 3 bases; bases with no gene match: 3. The CDR3 is 13 amino acids. The CDR3 DNA sequence: TGTGCCTGGAGCCCGACAGGGAATCAGCCCCAGCATTTT. This translates into CAWSPTGNQPQHF.

V and J are TRBV5-1 and TRBJ2-5, with 8 bases lining up with TRBD1. J was trimmed by 5 bases and V by 0 bases; bases with no gene match: 9. Looked up from germline, CDR1 is SGHRS and CDR2 is YFSETQ. The CDR3 is made up of 16 amino acids. In DNA form, the CDR3 reads TGCGCCAGCAGCTTGGCGACAGGGGCCCCAATTGAGACCCAGTACTTC. Amino acids: CASSLATGAPIETQYF.

The chain recombines TRBV2 with TRBJ1-1, with a tentative D call TRBD1 (5 bases). V lost 7 bases, J lost 8 bases, and 14 bases lay in between. CDR1 is SNHLY and CDR2 is FYNNEI in the germline V gene. The CDR3 loop spans 12 amino acids. As DNA, the CDR3 is TGTGCCAGCATAGGGGCGCAACTCGAAGCTTTCTTT. Its protein product is CASIGAQLEAFF.

This clone was seen only a few times. The chain is built from TRBV9 and TRBJ1-2; the D is unclear. Germline-derived CDR1 and CDR2 are SGDLS and YYNGEE. Trimming shortened V by 2 bases and J by 2 bases, and 10 bases separated the two germline ends. The CDR3 totals 14 residues. CDR3 sequence reads: CASSVSGSNYGYTF. CDR3 in DNA: TGTGCCAGCAGCGTCTCTGGGTCCAACTATGGCTACACCTTC.

The chain links TRBV7-6 to TRBJ2-2, with 9 bases lining up with TRBD2. CDR1 SGHVS and CDR2 FNYEAQ come from the germline V gene. Unmatched junction bases numbered 2, after V lost 1 base and J lost 5 bases. This CDR3 is 15 amino acids long. The CDR3 here is CASSLVSGGTGELFF. The CDR3 DNA sequence: TGTGCCAGCAGCTTAGTTAGCGGGGGAACCGGGGAGCTGTTTTTT.

The J gene is TRBJ1-1, the V gene TRBV6-5, with TRBD1 matching over 9 bases. The CDR3 runs to 16 residues. Trimming cost V 2 bases and J 5 bases; bases outside gene matches: 9. Germline V gene sequence: CDR1 MNHEY, CDR2 SVGAGI. DNA for the CDR3: TGTGCCAGCAGTTACCACGGGACAGGGACGGTGACTGAAGCTTTCTTT. It encodes CASSYHGTGTVTEAFF.

The CDR3 DNA follows: TGTGCCAGCAGCTTCGTTCCCCTCGGGACAGGGGGGACAGATACGCAGTATTTT. Residues: CASSFVPLGTGGTDTQYF. J is TRBJ2-3 and V is TRBV5-5, with 11 bases aligning to TRBD1. Looked up from germline, CDR1 is SGHKS and CDR2 is YYEKEE (reference sequence). The trim removed 2 bases at V and 3 bases at J, leaving 11 bases unmatched. This CDR3 has 18 residues.

V usage is TRBV9 and J usage is TRBJ2-1; 7 bases are a match to TRBD2. Germline V gene lookup returns CDR1 SGDLS and CDR2 YYNGEE. This CDR3 has 13 amino acids. V trimming: 3 bases; J trimming: 9 bases; junction bases outside the gene matches: 6. The CDR3 protein is CASSGWTSREQFF. Written as DNA, the CDR3 is TGTGCCAGCAGCGGCTGGACTAGTCGTGAGCAGTTCTTC.

The chain carries TRBV4-3 and TRBJ2-5; 15 bases map to TRBD2. Unmatched junction bases numbered 8, after V lost 1 base and J lost 5 bases. Germline V gene sequence: CDR1 LGHNA, CDR2 YSLEER. The length of the CDR3 is 18 residues. CDR3 residues: CASSQGAGLAGGRETQYF. CDR3 nucleotide sequence: TGCGCCAGCAGCCAAGGGGCGGGACTAGCGGGAGGCCGGGAGACCCAGTACTTC.